This T cell receptor beta chain was identified in a study of graft-versus-host responses after intestinal transplantation. Across the whole study: Those transplanted obtained multivisceral, liver-intestinal, or isolated intestinal grafts. Points from the study as a whole: Association was observed between peak circulating GvH clone levels and early post-transplant HvG declines. Allografts carried high graft-versus-host to host-versus-graft clonal ratios in patients having graft-donor T cell macrochimerism. Recipient marrow harbored GvH clones, some of which surfaced first in ileum or blood.

Note on this clone: Its target is not known.

Here immunoSEQ multiplex PCR was the method, and the copy in TCRdb shows in-frame clones only, minus some. The repertoire holds nearly 15,000 clones, with roughly 60% as singletons. Graft material was processed, releasing intraepithelial and lamina propria lymphocytes. Germline values: CDR1 SGHTS, CDR2 YDEGEE. The CDR3 runs 14 residues. After removal of 1 base from V and 9 bases from J, the junction contained 8 bases not matched to a gene. The V gene is TRBV5-8, the J gene TRBJ2-7; 9 nucleotides agree with TRBD1. This TCR came from a human patient who received an intestinal transplant, so some T cells may come from the graft donor. The sample was ileum tissue, taken 524 days after transplant. CDR3: CASSLTGGGYVQYF. The CDR3 nucleotides read TGTGCCAGCAGCTTGACAGGGGGCGGTTATGTGCAGTACTTC.